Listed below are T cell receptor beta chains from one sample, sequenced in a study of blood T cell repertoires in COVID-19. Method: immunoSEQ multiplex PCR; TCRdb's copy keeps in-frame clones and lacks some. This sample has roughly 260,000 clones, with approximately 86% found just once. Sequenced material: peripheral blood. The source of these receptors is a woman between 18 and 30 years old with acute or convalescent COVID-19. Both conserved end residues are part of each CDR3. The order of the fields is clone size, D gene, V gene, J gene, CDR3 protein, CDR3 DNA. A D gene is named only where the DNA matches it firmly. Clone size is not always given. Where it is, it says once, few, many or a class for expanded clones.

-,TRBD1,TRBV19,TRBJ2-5,CASRNDRGKTQYF,TGTGCCAGTAGAAATGACAGGGGAAAGACCCAGTACTTC
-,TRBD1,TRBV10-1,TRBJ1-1,CASKAPKLEGARAEAFF,TGCGCCAGCAAGGCCCCCAAGTTGGAGGGGGCTAGGGCTGAAGCTTTCTTT
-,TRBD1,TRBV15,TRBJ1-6,CATSRELGQGGNSPLHF,TGTGCCACCAGCAGGGAGTTAGGACAGGGGGGAAATTCACCCCTCCACTTT
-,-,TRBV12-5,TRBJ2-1,CASGNLVGDFSYNEQFF,TGTGCTAGTGGCAATTTGGTCGGGGACTTCAGCTACAATGAGCAGTTCTTC
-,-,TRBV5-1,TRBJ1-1,CASSSWSTEAFF,TGCGCCAGCAGCTCCTGGAGCACTGAAGCTTTCTTT
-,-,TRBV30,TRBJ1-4,CAWRGRGGIGKLFF,TGTGCCTGGAGGGGACGGGGGGGGATTGGAAAACTGTTTTTT
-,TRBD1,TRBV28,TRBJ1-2,CASREPDRGNYGYTF,TGTGCCAGCAGGGAACCGGACAGGGGAAACTATGGCTACACCTTC
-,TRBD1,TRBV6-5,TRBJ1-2,CASSTGQGVNYGYTF,TGTGCCAGCAGTACCGGACAGGGTGTCAACTATGGCTACACCTTC
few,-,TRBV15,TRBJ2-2,CATSREEAFGRVNTGELFF,TGTGCCACCAGCCGCGAAGAGGCCTTCGGGCGGGTCAACACCGGGGAGCTGTTTTTT
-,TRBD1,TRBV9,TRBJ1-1,CASSPRNDRGGEAFF,TGTGCCAGCAGCCCACGTAATGACAGGGGAGGTGAAGCTTTCTTT
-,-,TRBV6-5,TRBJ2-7,CASSTGGGYEQYF,TGTGCCAGCAGCACAGGGGGGGGCTACGAGCAGTACTTC
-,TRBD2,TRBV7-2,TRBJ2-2,CASSAGTSGSGELFF,TGTGCCAGCAGCGCCGGGACTAGCGGGAGCGGGGAGCTGTTTTTT
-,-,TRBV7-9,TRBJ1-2,CASSLGPGKNYGYTF,TGTGCCAGCAGCTTAGGGCCCGGGAAAAACTATGGCTACACCTTC
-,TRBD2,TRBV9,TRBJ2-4,CASSPRPTSGYKNIQYF,TGTGCCAGCAGCCCCCGCCCTACTAGCGGCTATAAAAACATTCAGTACTTC
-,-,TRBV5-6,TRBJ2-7,CASSLIAGSYEQYF,TGTGCCAGCAGCTTGATTGCGGGGTCCTACGAGCAGTACTTC
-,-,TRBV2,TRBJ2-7,CASSEGRGSYEQYF,TGTGCCAGCAGTGAGGGCAGGGGCTCCTACGAGCAGTACTTC
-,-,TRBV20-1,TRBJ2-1,CSARVGTPQFF,TGCAGTGCTAGAGTCGGGACACCCCAGTTCTTC
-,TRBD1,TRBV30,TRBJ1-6,CAWSVFIETGGIDSPLHF,TGTGCCTGGAGTGTTTTTATAGAGACAGGGGGAATTGATTCACCCCTCCACTTT
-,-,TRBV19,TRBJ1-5,CASSPLGDQQPQHF,TGTGCCAGTAGTCCCCTCGGGGATCAACAGCCCCAGCATTTT
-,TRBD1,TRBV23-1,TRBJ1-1,CASSQSGPGQGYPEAFF,TGCGCCAGCAGTCAATCAGGTCCGGGACAGGGATACCCTGAAGCTTTCTTT
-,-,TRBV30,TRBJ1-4,CAWSGTDEKLFF,TGTGCCTGGAGTGGGACAGATGAAAAACTGTTTTTT
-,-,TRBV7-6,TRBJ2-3,CASSSEGGMRGTDTQYF,TGTGCCAGCAGCTCAGAGGGGGGGATGAGGGGAACAGATACGCAGTATTTT
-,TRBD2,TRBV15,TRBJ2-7,CATSRVVGLAGTPPYEQYF,TGTGCCACCAGCAGAGTAGTTGGACTAGCGGGGACCCCCCCCTACGAGCAGTACTTC
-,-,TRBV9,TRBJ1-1,CASSVGQTPEAFF,TGTGCCAGCAGCGTAGGACAAACGCCCGAAGCTTTCTTT
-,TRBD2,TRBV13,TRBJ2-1,CASRHRAGEQFF,TGTGCCAGCAGGCACAGAGCGGGGGAGCAGTTCTTC
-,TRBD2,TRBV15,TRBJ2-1,CATSRDPLAGGNIYNEQFF,TGTGCCACCAGCAGAGATCCGCTAGCGGGAGGGAATATTTACAATGAGCAGTTCTTC
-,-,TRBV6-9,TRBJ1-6,CASIKTHSPLHF,TGTGCCAGCATCAAGACACACTCACCCCTCCACTTT